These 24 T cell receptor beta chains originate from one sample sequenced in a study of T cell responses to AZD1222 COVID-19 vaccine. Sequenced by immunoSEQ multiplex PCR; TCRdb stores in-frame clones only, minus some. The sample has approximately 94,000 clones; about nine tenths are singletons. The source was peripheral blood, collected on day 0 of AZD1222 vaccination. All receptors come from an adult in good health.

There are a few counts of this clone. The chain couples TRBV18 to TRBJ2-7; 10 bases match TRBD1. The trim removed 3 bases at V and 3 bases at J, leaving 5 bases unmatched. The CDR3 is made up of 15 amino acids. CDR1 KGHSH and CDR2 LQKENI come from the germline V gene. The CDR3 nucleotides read TGTGCCAGCTCACCTCTTGGACAGGGGGACTACGAGCAGTACTTC. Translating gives CASSPLGQGDYEQYF.

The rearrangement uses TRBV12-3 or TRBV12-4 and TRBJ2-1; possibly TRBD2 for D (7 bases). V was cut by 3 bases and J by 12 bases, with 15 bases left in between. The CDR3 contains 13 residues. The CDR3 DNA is TGTGCCAGCAGTTTCTACGAGGGGGGGTCGCAGTTCTTC. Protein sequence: CASSFYEGGSQFF.

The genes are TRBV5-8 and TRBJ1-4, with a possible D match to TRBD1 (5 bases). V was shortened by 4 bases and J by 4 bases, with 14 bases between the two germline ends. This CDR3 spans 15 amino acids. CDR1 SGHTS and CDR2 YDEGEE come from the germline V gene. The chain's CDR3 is CASSQARGGNEKLFF. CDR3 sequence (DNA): TGTGCCAGCAGCCAAGCCCGGGGGGGTAATGAAAAACTGTTTTTT. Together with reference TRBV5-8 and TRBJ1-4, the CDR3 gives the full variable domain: EAGVTQSPTHLIKTRGQQATLRCSPISGHTSVYWYQQALGLGLQFLLWYDEGEERNRGNFPPRFSGRQFPNYSSELNVNALELEDSALYLCASSQARGGNEKLFFGSGTQLSVL.

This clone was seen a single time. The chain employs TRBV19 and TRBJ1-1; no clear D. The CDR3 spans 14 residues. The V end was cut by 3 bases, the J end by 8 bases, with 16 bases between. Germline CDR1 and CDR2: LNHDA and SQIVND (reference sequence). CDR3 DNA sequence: TGTGCCAGTAGTATTATGGGCACATCGACGGAAGCTTTCTTT. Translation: CASSIMGTSTEAFF.

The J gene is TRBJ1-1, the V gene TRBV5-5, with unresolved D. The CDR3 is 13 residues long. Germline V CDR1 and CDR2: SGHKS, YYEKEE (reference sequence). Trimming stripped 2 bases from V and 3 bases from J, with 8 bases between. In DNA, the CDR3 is TGTGCCAGCAGCTTAGGGTCGGACACTGAAGCTTTCTTT. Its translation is CASSLGSDTEAFF.

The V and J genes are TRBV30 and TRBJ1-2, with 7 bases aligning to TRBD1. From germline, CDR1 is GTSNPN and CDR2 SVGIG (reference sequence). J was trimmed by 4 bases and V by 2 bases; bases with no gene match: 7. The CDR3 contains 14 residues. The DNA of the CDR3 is TGTGCCTGGAGTCGCCCCGGGACAGCCTATGGCTACACCTTC. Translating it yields CAWSRPGTAYGYTF.

The CDR3 region is CASSYEGRGYEQYF. CDR3 DNA sequence: TGTGCCAGCAGTTACGAAGGTCGGGGCTACGAGCAGTACTTC. The V call is TRBV6-5, the J call TRBJ2-7, with D possibly matching TRBD2 (5 bases). From germline, CDR1 is MNHEY and CDR2 SVGAGI. CDR3 length: 14 amino acids. The V end was cut by 2 bases, the J end by 3 bases, with 11 bases between.

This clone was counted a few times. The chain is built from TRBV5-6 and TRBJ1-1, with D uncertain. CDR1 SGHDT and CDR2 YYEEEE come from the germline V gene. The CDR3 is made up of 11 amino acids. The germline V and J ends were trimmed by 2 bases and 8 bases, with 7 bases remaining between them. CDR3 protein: CASSFEGEAFF. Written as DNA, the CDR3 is TGTGCCAGCAGCTTCGAGGGAGAAGCTTTCTTT.

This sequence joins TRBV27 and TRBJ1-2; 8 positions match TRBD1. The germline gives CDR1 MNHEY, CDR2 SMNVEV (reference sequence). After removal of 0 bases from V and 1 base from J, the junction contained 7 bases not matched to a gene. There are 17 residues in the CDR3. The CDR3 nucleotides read TGTGCCAGCAGTTTATCCTCAGGGGGCTTGGGTAACTATGGCTACACCTTC. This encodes CASSLSSGGLGNYGYTF.

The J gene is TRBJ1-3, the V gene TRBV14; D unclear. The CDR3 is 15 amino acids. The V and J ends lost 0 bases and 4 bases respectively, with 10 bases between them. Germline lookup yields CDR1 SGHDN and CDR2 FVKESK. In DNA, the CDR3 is TGTGCCAGCAGCCAAGATGGGGTTGCCGGAAACACCATATATTTT. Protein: CASSQDGVAGNTIYF.

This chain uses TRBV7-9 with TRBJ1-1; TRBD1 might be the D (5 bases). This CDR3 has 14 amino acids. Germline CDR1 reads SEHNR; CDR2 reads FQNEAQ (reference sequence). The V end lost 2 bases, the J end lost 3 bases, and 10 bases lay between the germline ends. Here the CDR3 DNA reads TGTGCCAGCAGCTTAATCAGGGACCACACTGAAGCTTTCTTT. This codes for CASSLIRDHTEAFF.

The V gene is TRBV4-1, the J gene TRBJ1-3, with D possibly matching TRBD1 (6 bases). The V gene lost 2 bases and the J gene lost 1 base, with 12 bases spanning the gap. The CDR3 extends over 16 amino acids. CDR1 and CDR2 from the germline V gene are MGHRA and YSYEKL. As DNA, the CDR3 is TGCGCCAGCAGCCAACTTCGAGGGGGGTCTGGAAACACCATATATTTT. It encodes CASSQLRGGSGNTIYF.

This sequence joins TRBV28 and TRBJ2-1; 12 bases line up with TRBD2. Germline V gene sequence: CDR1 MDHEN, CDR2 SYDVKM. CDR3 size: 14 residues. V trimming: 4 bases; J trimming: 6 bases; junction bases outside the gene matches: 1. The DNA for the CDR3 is TGTGCCAGCAGTTCGACTAGCGGGAGCAATGAGCAGTTCTTC. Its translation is CASSSTSGSNEQFF.

The CDR3 is CASSYWGGPLHF. The CDR3 DNA follows: TGTGCCAGCAGTTACTGGGGGGGACCCCTCCACTTT. The chain joins TRBV6-5 to TRBJ1-6; a possible D gene is TRBD1 (5 bases). Germline V lookup: CDR1 MNHEY, CDR2 SVGAGI. V lost 1 base, J lost 12 bases, and 7 bases lay in between. CDR3 size: 12 residues.

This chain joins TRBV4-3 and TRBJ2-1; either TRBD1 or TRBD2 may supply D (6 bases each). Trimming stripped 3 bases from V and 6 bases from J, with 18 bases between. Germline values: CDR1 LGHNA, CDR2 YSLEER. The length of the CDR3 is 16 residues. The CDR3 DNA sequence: TGCGCCAGCAGCCAGGAAAGATCTCGGGGGCGCAATGAGCAGTTCTTC. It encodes CASSQERSRGRNEQFF.

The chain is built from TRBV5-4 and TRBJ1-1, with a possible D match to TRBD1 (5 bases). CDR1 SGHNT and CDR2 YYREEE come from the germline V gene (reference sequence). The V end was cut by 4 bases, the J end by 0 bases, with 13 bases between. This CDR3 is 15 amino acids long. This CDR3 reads CASSLVGTMNTEAFF. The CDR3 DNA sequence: TGTGCCAGCAGCCTGGTAGGGACCATGAACACTGAAGCTTTCTTT. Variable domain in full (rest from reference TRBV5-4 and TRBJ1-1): ETGVTQSPTHLIKTRGQQVTLRCSSQSGHNTVSWYQQALGQGPQFIFQYYREEENGRGNFPPRFSGLQFPNYSSELNVNALELDDSALYLCASSLVGTMNTEAFFGQGTRLTVV.

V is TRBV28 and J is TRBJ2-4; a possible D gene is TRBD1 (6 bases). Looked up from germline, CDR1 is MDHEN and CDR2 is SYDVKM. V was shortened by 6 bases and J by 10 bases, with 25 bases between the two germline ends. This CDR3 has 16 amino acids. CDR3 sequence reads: CASRPRGPQQVRIQYF. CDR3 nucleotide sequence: TGTGCCAGCAGACCCAGGGGCCCTCAGCAGGTCCGTATTCAGTACTTC.

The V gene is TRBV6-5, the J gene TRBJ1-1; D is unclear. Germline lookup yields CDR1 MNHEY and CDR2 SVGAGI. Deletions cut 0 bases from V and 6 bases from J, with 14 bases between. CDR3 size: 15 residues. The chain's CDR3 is CASSYSGSPSAEAFF. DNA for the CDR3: TGTGCCAGCAGTTACTCGGGCAGTCCTTCAGCTGAAGCTTTCTTT.

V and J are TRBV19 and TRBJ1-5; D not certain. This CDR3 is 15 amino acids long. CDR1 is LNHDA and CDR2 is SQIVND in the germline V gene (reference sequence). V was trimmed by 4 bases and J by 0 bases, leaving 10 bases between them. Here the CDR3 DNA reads TGTGCCAGTAGTACCTCCTTGGCTAGCAATCAGCCCCAGCATTTT. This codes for CASSTSLASNQPQHF.

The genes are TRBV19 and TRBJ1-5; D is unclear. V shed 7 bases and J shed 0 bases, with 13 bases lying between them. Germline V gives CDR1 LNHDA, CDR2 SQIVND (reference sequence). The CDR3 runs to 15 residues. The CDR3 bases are TGTGCCAGTATGTACGTTGTAAATAGCAATCAGCCCCAGCATTTT. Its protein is CASMYVVNSNQPQHF.

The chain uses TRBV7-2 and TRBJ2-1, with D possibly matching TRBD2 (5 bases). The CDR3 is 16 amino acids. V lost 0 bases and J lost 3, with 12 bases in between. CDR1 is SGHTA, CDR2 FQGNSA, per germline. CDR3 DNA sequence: TGTGCCAGCAGCTTAGCGGCGGCTAGCCTCTACAATGAGCAGTTCTTC. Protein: CASSLAAASLYNEQFF.

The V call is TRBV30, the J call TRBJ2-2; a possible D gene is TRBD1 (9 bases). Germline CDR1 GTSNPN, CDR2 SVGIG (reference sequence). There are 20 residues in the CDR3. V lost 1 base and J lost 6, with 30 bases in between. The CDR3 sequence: CAWSAPGTGSSGGRPGELFF. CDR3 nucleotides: TGTGCCTGGAGTGCCCCCGGGACAGGGAGCTCAGGCGGGAGGCCCGGGGAGCTGTTTTTT. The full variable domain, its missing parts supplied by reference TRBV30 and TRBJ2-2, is SQTIHQWPATLVQPVGSPLSLECTVEGTSNPNLYWYRQAAGRGLQLLFYSVGIGQISSEVPQNLSASRPQDRQFILSSKKLLLSDSGFYLCAWSAPGTGSSGGRPGELFFGEGSRLTVL.

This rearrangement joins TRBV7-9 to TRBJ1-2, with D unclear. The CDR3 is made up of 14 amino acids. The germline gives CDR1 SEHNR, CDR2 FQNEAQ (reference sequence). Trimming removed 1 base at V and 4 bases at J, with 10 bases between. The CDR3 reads CASSLGSSVYGYTF. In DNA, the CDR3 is TGTGCCAGCAGCTTAGGCAGTTCAGTCTATGGCTACACCTTC.

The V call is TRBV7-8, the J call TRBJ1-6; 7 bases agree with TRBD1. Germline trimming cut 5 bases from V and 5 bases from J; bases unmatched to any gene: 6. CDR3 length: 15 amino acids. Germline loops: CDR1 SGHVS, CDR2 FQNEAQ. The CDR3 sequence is CASSRGGLDNSPLHF. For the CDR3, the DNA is TGTGCCAGCAGCCGAGGGGGCTTGGATAATTCACCCCTCCACTTT.